One sample yielded the 5 T cell receptor beta chains listed below, sequenced in a study of shared clonotypes between healthy human individuals. Using immunoSEQ multiplex PCR, the repertoire was profiled, and TCRdb retains in-frame clones only, with some absent. Among some 2,000,000 clones, over 85% were seen once, and the ten largest hold around 0.13%. Sequenced sample: naive CD4+ T cells sorted from blood. The sample's subset: CD45RA+ positively selected. These TCRs come from a young man in good health.

The V and J genes are TRBV12-5 and TRBJ1-1; no clear D gene. CDR3 length: 15 residues. The germline gives CDR1 LGHNT, CDR2 FRNRAP. Trimming cost V 5 bases and J 0 bases, with 13 bases left between them. The CDR3 DNA follows: TGTGCTAGTGGTCGGCAGGCGATCATGAACACTGAAGCTTTCTTT. Its protein is CASGRQAIMNTEAFF.

CDR3 coding DNA: TGCGCCAGCAGCTTGGAGACAAACTCTGGGGCCAACGTCCTGACTTTC. Translated: CASSLETNSGANVLTF. The rearrangement links TRBV5-1 to TRBJ2-6; no reliable D call. This CDR3 is built from 16 residues. The germline V and J ends were trimmed by 0 bases and 0 bases, with 7 bases remaining between them. CDR1 SGHRS and CDR2 YFSETQ come from the germline V gene.

Only one count was recorded for this clone. The V and J genes are TRBV6-6 and TRBJ2-7, with 7 bases fitting TRBD1. Per the germline V gene, CDR1 is MNHNY and CDR2 is SVGAGI (reference sequence). V gave up 7 bases and J gave up 3 bases; unmatched junction bases: 9. The CDR3 is 14 residues long. CDR3 sequence (DNA): TGTGCCAGCACTAACGAGGGACAGATCTACGAGCAGTACTTC. Translating gives CASTNEGQIYEQYF.

This rearrangement joins TRBV4-3 to TRBJ2-1, with a tentative D call TRBD1 (5 bases). Germline V gene data show CDR1 as LGHNA and CDR2 as YSLEER. Between the trimmed V and J ends, which lost 0 bases and 9 bases, there was a span of 15 bases. This CDR3 comprises 15 residues. CDR3 sequence: CASSQDPRVSIEQFF. The DNA of the CDR3 is TGCGCCAGCAGCCAAGATCCCAGGGTGTCAATTGAGCAGTTCTTC.

The rearrangement joins TRBV19 to TRBJ2-1; 9 bases are a match to TRBD2. The CDR3 spans 14 residues. The V gene's germline CDR1 is LNHDA and CDR2 SQIVND (reference sequence). The V gene end was trimmed by 3 bases and the J gene end by 7 bases; junction bases not matched to a gene: 4. The CDR3 nucleotides read TGTGCCAGTAGTATTGGCGGGAGGGTGAATGAGCAGTTCTTC. It codes for CASSIGGRVNEQFF. The whole variable domain, filled in from reference TRBV19 and TRBJ2-1, reads DGGITQSPKYLFRKEGQNVTLSCEQNLNHDAMYWYRQDPGQGLRLIYYSQIVNDFQKGDIAEGYSVSREKKESFPLTVTSAQKNPTAFYLCASSIGGRVNEQFFGPGTRLTVL.